This T cell receptor beta chain is from a study of blood T cell repertoires in COVID-19. Study-level background: PBMCs, B-cell-depleted T cells, or T cells provided the cDNA or gDNA that made up the material.

This clone occurred a few times. The germline V gene encodes CDR1 SGHTA and CDR2 FQGNSA. The CDR3 runs 13 residues. Trimming removed 3 bases at V and 3 bases at J, with 8 bases between. The repertoire was sequenced with immunoSEQ multiplex PCR; TCRdb's copy has only in-frame clones and lacks some. Of about 110,000 clones listed, roughly four fifths are singletons. This chain links TRBV7-2 with TRBJ1-1, with D unresolved. This clonotype originated in a woman in her sixties or seventies with acute or convalescent COVID-19. The sample consisted of peripheral blood. This chain's CDR3 is CASSFQEDTEAFF. The CDR3 DNA reads TGTGCCAGCAGCTTCCAGGAGGACACTGAAGCTTTCTTT.